The next 2 T cell receptor beta chains were all read from a single sample in a study of CD8+CD57+ T cells in acquired aplastic anemia. Genomic DNA acted as the template from which TCR beta VDJ combination and CDR3 sequence profiling were carried out. TCRdb reprocessed the reads via MiXCR and lists one record per CDR3 protein. The sample has more than 150,000 distinct CDR3 sequences; less than 55% are singletons. The specimen sequenced was sorted CD4+, CD8+, or CD8+CD57+ T cells (not recorded which) from PBMCs. The receptors stem from a human donor in good health.

The rearrangement joins TRBV19 to TRBJ2-3, with D unclear. In germline, CDR1 is LNHDA, CDR2 SQIVND (reference sequence). The CDR3 contains 15 residues. The V end was cut by 4 bases, the J end by 0 bases, with 11 bases between. In nucleotides, the CDR3 is TGTGCCAGTAGTAATTCACTCTCCAGCACAGATACGCAGTATTTT. It is translated as CASSNSLSSTDTQYF.

This clonotype was counted ten times or more. The chain joins TRBV6-6 to TRBJ2-7, with D maybe TRBD2 (6 bases). The V end lost 0 bases, the J end lost 4 bases, and 10 bases lay between the germline ends. Germline V gives CDR1 MNHNY, CDR2 SVGAGI (reference sequence). The CDR3 runs 14 residues. This chain's CDR3 is CASSYSAGIYEQYF. CDR3 sequence (DNA): TGTGCCAGCAGTTACTCAGCGGGCATATACGAGCAGTACTTC.